The clone carrying this TCR beta chain was detected a few times. Its antigen is not known. This CDR3 has 14 amino acids. The V and J ends lost 1 base and 4 bases respectively, with 10 bases between them. The germline CDR1 and CDR2 sequences are SEHNR and FQNEAQ (reference sequence). A TCRbeta library incorporating unique molecular identifiers was prepared. Using its own MiXCR run on the PCR reads, TCRdb lists one record per CDR3 protein. This table has fewer than 550,000 distinct CDR3 sequences, about an eighth appearing once. This specimen comes from a study of T-cell reconstitution after alpha-beta-depleted transplantation in children. Broader study findings: Several hundred expanded graft clones reportedly were the source of alpha-beta T cells about two months after transplant. T cells produced anew were the main source of T-cell counts and diversity one year after transplant.

This TCR was sampled from a female patient aged 2-15 years who had a stem cell transplant for aplastic anemia, so the T cells may come from the graft donor. This chain links TRBV7-9 with TRBJ1-2; D may be TRBD1 (6 bases). Sequencing used PBMCs, mostly from graft donor cells, obtained 180 days after TCRalphabeta/CD19-depleted stem cell transplant. Here the CDR3 reads CASSLEGGRYGYTF. The CDR3, as DNA: TGTGCCAGCAGCTTAGAGGGGGGGCGCTATGGCTACACCTTC.